This entry lists 18 T cell receptor beta chains sequenced from one sample in a study of cytomegalovirus exposure and HLA in healthy donors (dated by TCRdb to between 2016 and 2019). The library was generated by the immunoSEQ multiplex PCR assay. For the multiplex PCR, a mixture combining 60 forward primers for TCR Vbeta segments and 13 reverse primers for TCR Jbeta segments was used. The table comes from immuneACCESS by way of TCRdb, which keeps in-frame sequences with V and J called. Part of the clones is missing from these tables; in studies checked, under half for an unresolved V gene and the rest for unknown reasons. This sample holds approximately 120,000 clones; roughly 82% were observed only once. Clones ranked in the top ten supply around 13% of the sample. The sample taken for sequencing was PBMCs. All receptors come from a woman aged 35 to 49 in good health and CMV-seropositive.

This clone was seen only once. The chain recombines TRBV5-8 with TRBJ2-7; tentative D call: TRBD1 (5 bases). The CDR3 is made up of 14 amino acids. V was trimmed by 0 bases and J by 5 bases, leaving 12 bases between them. CDR1 is SGHTS and CDR2 is YDEGEE in the germline V gene. CDR3: CASSLEVFRDEQYF. CDR3 bases: TGTGCCAGCAGCTTGGAGGTCTTCAGGGACGAGCAGTACTTC.

The gene calls are TRBV30 and TRBJ2-1; no reliable D call. With 1 base removed from V and 0 bases from J, the gap between germline ends came to 7 bases. Germline V gene data show CDR1 as GTSNPN and CDR2 as SVGIG (reference sequence). CDR3 length: 14 residues. The CDR3 nucleotides read TGTGCCTGGAGTGGGTTGAGCTCCTACAATGAGCAGTTCTTC. It yields the protein CAWSGLSSYNEQFF.

This clone was found once. This sequence joins TRBV5-1 and TRBJ2-7, with no clear D. CDR3 length: 14 amino acids. V lost 4 bases and J lost 0, with 11 bases in between. Germline CDR1 is SGHRS and CDR2 is YFSETQ. The CDR3 sequence: CASSLDVSSYEQYF. CDR3 coding DNA: TGCGCCAGCAGCCTGGACGTGAGCTCCTACGAGCAGTACTTC.

This chain joins TRBV11-2 and TRBJ2-6; D remains ambiguous. The V and J ends lost 1 base and 0 bases respectively, with 10 bases between them. Germline V gene sequence: CDR1 SGHAT, CDR2 FQNNGV. The CDR3 consists of 17 residues. The DNA of the CDR3 is TGTGCCAGCAGCTTAGTCCCTGGCGGCTCTGGGGCCAACGTCCTGACTTTC. Translation: CASSLVPGGSGANVLTF.

This clone appeared once. The rearrangement links TRBV19 to TRBJ2-3; D is possibly TRBD2 (6 bases). The germline V gene encodes CDR1 LNHDA and CDR2 SQIVND (reference sequence). The CDR3 loop spans 13 amino acids. Trimming removed 10 bases from V and 4 bases from J, with 15 bases in between. The CDR3: CATQAEGADTQYF. CDR3 in DNA: TGTGCCACCCAAGCGGAGGGTGCAGATACGCAGTATTTT.

The gene calls are TRBV9 and TRBJ2-1, with 8 bases lining up with TRBD2. CDR1 SGDLS and CDR2 YYNGEE come from the germline V gene. This CDR3 has 16 residues. The junction had 7 bases not matched to a gene; V was cut back by 0 bases and J by 5 bases. CDR3 sequence: CASSVGASGPDNEQFF. The CDR3 nucleotides read TGTGCCAGCAGCGTAGGGGCTAGCGGGCCAGACAATGAGCAGTTCTTC.

The gene calls are TRBV7-9 and TRBJ1-2; 10 nucleotides align to TRBD1. This CDR3 comprises 18 residues. V lost 1 base to trimming and J lost 4 bases; unmatched junction nucleotides: 12. Germline V gene sequence: CDR1 SEHNR, CDR2 FQNEAQ (reference sequence). The CDR3 nucleotides are TGTGCCAGCAGCTTAGAGGGACAGGGGAACAACTACCCCTATGGCTACACCTTC. Translating it yields CASSLEGQGNNYPYGYTF.

The J gene is TRBJ2-3, the V gene TRBV9, with D unclear. Trimming stripped 0 bases from V and 6 bases from J, with 17 bases between. The CDR3 is made up of 16 amino acids. Germline V CDR1 and CDR2: SGDLS, YYNGEE. In DNA, the CDR3 is TGTGCCAGCAGCGTAGCCCTCCCGGGTCAATCGGATACGCAGTATTTT. Encoded protein: CASSVALPGQSDTQYF.

The chain employs TRBV10-3 and TRBJ2-1; 14 bases are shared with TRBD2. With V trimmed by 4 bases and J by 6 bases, 5 bases remained unmatched. CDR1 is ENHRY, CDR2 SYGVKD, per germline. There are 16 residues in the CDR3. CDR3 in amino acids: CAISARLAGGANEQFF. The CDR3 DNA sequence: TGTGCCATCAGTGCCCGACTAGCGGGAGGGGCCAATGAGCAGTTCTTC.

In regard to this clone: The junction differs from germline at one of its ends, possibly a read error. CDR3 DNA: TGTGCCAGCAGGGAAGGTCAGGAAGCTTACAACTATGGCTACACCTTC. This gives the protein CASREGQEAYNYGYTF. The chain recombines TRBV6-1 with TRBJ1-2; unclear D gene. CDR3 length: 16 amino acids. Germline CDR1 is MNHNS and CDR2 is SASEGT.

The rearrangement uses TRBV9 and TRBJ2-1, with D possibly TRBD2 on 5 matching bases. The germline V and J ends were trimmed by 4 bases and 2 bases, with 16 bases remaining between them. The CDR3 is 16 residues long. CDR1 is SGDLS and CDR2 is YYNGEE in the germline V gene. The CDR3 DNA sequence: TGTGCCAGCAGCACCCGAGGGCTCTGGACCTACAATGAGCAGTTCTTC. Encoded protein: CASSTRGLWTYNEQFF.

The V call is TRBV28, the J call TRBJ1-1; D is perhaps TRBD1 (5 bases). V was shortened by 6 bases and J by 1 base, with 12 bases between the two germline ends. This CDR3 contains 14 residues. The V gene's germline CDR1 is MDHEN and CDR2 SYDVKM. CDR3 coding DNA: TGTGCCAGCAGCCTTGAAAGGGGGAACACTGAAGCTTTCTTT. Translating gives CASSLERGNTEAFF.

V is TRBV18 and J is TRBJ2-2, with 10 positions matching TRBD2. CDR1 is KGHSH, CDR2 LQKENI, per germline. Trimming cost V 5 bases and J 4 bases; bases outside gene matches: 7. The CDR3 length is 16 residues. The CDR3 is CASSSNSGRSTGELFF. The DNA for the CDR3 is TGTGCCAGCTCATCGAATAGCGGGAGGAGCACCGGGGAGCTGTTTTTT.

This clone was found once. The chain joins TRBV9 to TRBJ2-4, with 7 bases lining up with TRBD2. CDR3 size: 17 residues. The germline gives CDR1 SGDLS, CDR2 YYNGEE. V was pared by 0 bases and J by 2 bases, with 8 bases of the junction left unmatched. DNA for the CDR3: TGTGCCAGCAGCGTAGAAGGGAGCGGGATCACCAAAAACATTCAGTACTTC. Translation gives CASSVEGSGITKNIQYF.

This clone was observed a single time. The rearrangement links TRBV27 to TRBJ1-2, with D unclear. The germline CDR1 and CDR2 sequences are MNHEY and SMNVEV (reference sequence). Trimming stripped 0 bases from V and 8 bases from J, with 13 bases between. CDR3 length: 14 residues. The CDR3 loop is CASSLSGPPRGYTF. The DNA of the CDR3 is TGTGCCAGCAGTTTATCTGGCCCGCCCAGAGGCTACACCTTC.

The rearrangement links TRBV9 to TRBJ1-1; D is uncertain. Per the germline V gene, CDR1 is SGDLS and CDR2 is YYNGEE. This CDR3 region has 14 residues. V shed 3 bases and J shed 1 base, with 10 bases lying between them. CDR3 DNA sequence: TGTGCCAGCAGCGACGGAGAGTGGAACACTGAAGCTTTCTTT. It yields the protein CASSDGEWNTEAFF.

As to this clone: The sample contains more than one DNA sequence encoding this CDR3. CDR3 sequence (DNA): TGTGCCAGCAGTTTCGGAGGCAGCTCCTACGAGCAGTACTTC. Translated, it gives CASSFGGSSYEQYF. The J gene is TRBJ2-7, the V gene TRBV28; possible D gene TRBD2, 5 bases. The germline V and J ends were trimmed by 3 bases and 0 bases, with 9 bases remaining between them. This CDR3 region has 14 residues. Germline CDR1 and CDR2: MDHEN and SYDVKM.

The chain employs TRBV5-8 and TRBJ2-5; 9 nucleotides match TRBD1. Germline CDR1 is SGHTS and CDR2 is YDEGEE. The CDR3 loop spans 14 amino acids. Unmatched junction bases numbered 6, after V lost 4 bases and J lost 5 bases. The CDR3 DNA reads as TGTGCCAGCAGCCCGGGACAGGGAGCTGAGACCCAGTACTTC. As protein: CASSPGQGAETQYF. Complete variable domain (other parts from reference TRBV5-8 and TRBJ2-5): EAGVTQSPTHLIKTRGQQATLRCSPISGHTSVYWYQQALGLGLQFLLWYDEGEERNRGNFPPRFSGRQFPNYSSELNVNALELEDSALYLCASSPGQGAETQYFGPGTRLLVL.